Following are 16 T cell receptor beta chains from one sample sequenced in a study of regulatory T cells in long-lasting Graves disease. Researchers made TCR beta libraries by using iRepertoire HTBI primers and running Arm-PCR on CDR3 regions. Each CDR3 protein is one row after TCRdb ran MiXCR on the multiplex PCR reads. The sample lists around 250,000 distinct CDR3 sequences, around 19% occurring once. Documented time point: newly diagnosed GD, antithyroid drugs for less than 3 months. RNA from PBMCs was the source of the TCR library. The same specimen was also included in a second study, on T cells in Graves' hyperthyroidism and ophthalmopathy.

The specimen comprised peripheral blood mononuclear cells (PBMCs), sampled at new diagnosis, from a patient treated with antithyroid drugs. These receptors came from a woman aged 25 to 45 with Graves disease.

The V gene is TRBV6-2 or TRBV6-3, the J gene TRBJ1-3; 7 positions match TRBD1. The ends lost 2 bases at V and 0 bases at J; junction bases unmatched: 13. Germline V gives CDR1 MNHEY, CDR2 SVGEGT. The CDR3 totals 19 residues. CDR3 protein: CASSYTRPRRDSSGNTIYF. The CDR3 nucleotides are TGTGCCAGCAGTTACACTCGCCCCCGGCGGGACAGCTCTGGAAACACCATATATTTT.

This clonotype appeared many times. V usage is TRBV2 and J usage is TRBJ2-1; unclear D gene. Germline CDR1 SNHLY, CDR2 FYNNEI. V was clipped by 5 bases and J by 4 bases, with 12 bases between them. This CDR3 is built from 14 residues. The CDR3 DNA reads TGTGCCAGCAGTAAGTCCAGCGCGTACAATGAGCAGTTCTTC. This codes for CASSKSSAYNEQFF.

In this sample, this clonotype is medium-sized. The gene calls are TRBV20-1 and TRBJ2-5, with D possibly matching TRBD2 (6 bases). The CDR3 is made up of 15 amino acids. Looked up from germline, CDR1 is DFQATT and CDR2 is SNEGSKA (reference sequence). Trimming stripped 5 bases from V and 7 bases from J, with 23 bases between. The CDR3 coding sequence is TGCAGTGCTGAGCTGAATGCGGAGGGCGATGGGACCCAGTACTTC. Protein: CSAELNAEGDGTQYF.

V usage is TRBV9 and J usage is TRBJ2-7, with 9 bases aligning to TRBD1. The CDR3 has 15 amino acids. With V trimmed by 4 bases and J by 6 bases, 11 bases remained unmatched. Germline V lookup: CDR1 SGDLS, CDR2 YYNGEE. The CDR3, as DNA: TGTGCCAGCAGCCCCCTGGGACAGGGTAACAGCGAGCAGTACTTC. Its protein is CASSPLGQGNSEQYF.

This clonotype was seen at least ten times. V and J are TRBV12-3 or TRBV12-4 and TRBJ1-2; D gene uncertain. CDR3 length equals 17 residues. With 0 bases removed from V and 0 bases from J, the gap between germline ends came to 14 bases. CDR3: CASSLAMRDSTNYGYTF. The CDR3, as DNA: TGTGCCAGCAGTTTAGCGATGAGGGATTCTACTAACTATGGCTACACCTTC.

The chain combines TRBV19 with TRBJ1-6; D may be TRBD1 (6 bases). The CDR3 covers 18 residues. CDR1 is LNHDA and CDR2 is SQIVND in the germline V gene (reference sequence). Trimming left V 11 bases short and J 11 bases short, with 34 bases between. The CDR3 spells CASRDILATLPMTAPLHF. For the CDR3, the DNA is TGTGCCTCCCGGGACATTCTTGCCACGCTACCAATGACGGCACCCCTCCACTTT.

This clonotype was detected once. This may be a read error: a much more frequent sequence differs by one nucleotide. V and J are TRBV7-9 and TRBJ1-4; D unclear. Deletions cut 2 bases from V and 4 bases from J, with 5 bases between. This CDR3 is 13 amino acids long. Per germline, CDR1 SEHNR and CDR2 FQNEAQ (reference sequence). The CDR3 DNA reads as TGTGCCAGCAGCTTACAGTTTAATGAAAAACTGTTTTTT. Its translation is CASSLQFNEKLFF.

In its sample, this clonotype was seen many times. This chain connects TRBV5-1 to TRBJ1-1; D uncertain. Trimming stripped 3 bases from V and 1 base from J, with 10 bases between. Germline V lookup: CDR1 SGHRS, CDR2 YFSETQ. The CDR3 runs 14 residues. CDR3: CASSWISSNTEAFF. CDR3 in DNA: TGCGCCAGCAGCTGGATTTCCTCGAACACTGAAGCTTTCTTT.

In this sample, this clonotype turned up many times. This sequence joins TRBV18 and TRBJ2-3, with D perhaps TRBD1 (5 bases). V lost 3 bases and J lost 2, with 12 bases in between. This CDR3 has 15 amino acids. CDR1 is KGHSH, CDR2 LQKENI, per germline. CDR3 in amino acids: CASSPLTAVTDTQYF. The CDR3 nucleotides read TGTGCCAGCTCACCTTTGACAGCTGTCACAGATACGCAGTATTTT.

In its sample, this clonotype was seen many times. V and J are TRBV11-2 and TRBJ1-5, with D uncertain. This CDR3 contains 15 residues. Germline CDR1 SGHAT, CDR2 FQNNGV. Trimming stripped 0 bases from V and 0 bases from J, with 6 bases between. The CDR3 spells CASSLEAYSNQPQHF. The CDR3 bases are TGTGCCAGCAGCTTAGAGGCTTATAGCAATCAGCCCCAGCATTTT. Variable domain in full (rest from reference TRBV11-2 and TRBJ1-5): EAGVAQSPRYKIIEKRQSVAFWCNPISGHATLYWYQQILGQGPKLLIQFQNNGVVDDSQLPKDRFSAERLKGVDSTLKIQPAKLEDSAVYLCASSLEAYSNQPQHFGDGTRLSIL.

This clonotype was detected once. The CDR3 ends on some other residue instead of the conserved phenylalanine or tryptophan, so this is likely a read error. CDR3 nucleotides: TGTGCCGGCAGCTTAGAAGGGAATCAGCCCCAGCATTTA. It codes for CAGSLEGNQPQHL. The J gene is TRBJ1-5, the V gene TRBV7-2; D is unresolved. The CDR3 is 13 residues long. From germline, CDR1 is SGHTA and CDR2 FQGNSA.

This sequence joins TRBV6-1 and TRBJ2-5; the D gene is possibly TRBD1 (6 bases). The V end was cut by 6 bases, the J end by 5 bases, with 19 bases between. CDR1 is MNHNS and CDR2 is SASEGT in the germline V gene. The CDR3 runs 15 residues. CDR3 sequence: CASRQGPASFETQYF. CDR3 coding DNA: TGTGCCAGCAGACAGGGCCCGGCTAGCTTCGAGACCCAGTACTTC.

This clonotype was observed at least ten times. The CDR3: CASSTGGYPYEQYF. The CDR3 DNA is TGTGCCAGCAGTACCGGGGGGTACCCCTACGAGCAGTACTTC. V and J are TRBV6-2 or TRBV6-3 and TRBJ2-7, with 7 bases identical to TRBD2. Germline CDR1 is MNHEY and CDR2 is SVGEGT. Unmatched junction bases numbered 6, after V lost 5 bases and J lost 2 bases. The CDR3 runs to 14 residues.

Many counts were recorded for this clonotype. The chain links TRBV7-9 to TRBJ1-5; D gene unclear. The V end lost 1 base, the J end lost 0 bases, and 7 bases lay between the germline ends. The germline gives CDR1 SEHNR, CDR2 FQNEAQ (reference sequence). This CDR3 is 15 amino acids long. In nucleotides, the CDR3 is TGTGCCAGCAGCTTAGGGAGCCATAGCAATCAGCCCCAGCATTTT. As protein: CASSLGSHSNQPQHF.

At least ten counts were recorded for this clonotype. This chain links TRBV4-1 with TRBJ2-1, with 7 bases fitting TRBD1. In germline, CDR1 is MGHRA, CDR2 YSYEKL. Trimming removed 5 bases from V and 9 bases from J; junction bases left unmatched: 4. CDR3 length equals 12 residues. The chain's CDR3 is CASSAQGTEQFF. CDR3 nucleotide sequence: TGCGCCAGCAGCGCACAGGGGACTGAGCAGTTCTTC.

The sample holds many counts of this clonotype. The rearrangement links TRBV7-2 to TRBJ2-7, with D perhaps TRBD1 or TRBD2 (5 bases each). This CDR3 has 14 residues. The germline V gene has CDR1 SGHTA and CDR2 FQGNSA. The ends were cut back, 5 bases at V and 3 bases at J, with 14 bases in the middle. CDR3 in DNA: TGTGCCAGCAGCGCGCGTGCAGGGAGCTACGAGCAGTACTTC. Translation gives CASSARAGSYEQYF.